Listed here is a single T cell receptor beta chain. Its antigen is as yet unknown. Recent vaccinations or acute infections were absent in the healthy HIV-negative adult donors. Only Caucasian adults living in Nashville, Tennessee served as donors. These data are taken from a study of shared clonotypes between healthy human individuals. Whole-study findings and limits: Though the depth was large, rarefaction showed that sorted-subset sequencing was incomplete.

Generated by immunoSEQ multiplex PCR, the TCRdb table keeps only in-frame clones and is missing some. The table lists 1.5 million to 1.9 million clones, nearly 99% of them singletons. The length of the CDR3 is 12 residues. V was shortened by 7 bases and J by 6 bases, with 13 bases between the two germline ends. The chain carries TRBV6-7 and TRBJ2-7; a possible D gene is TRBD2 (6 bases). TRBV6-7 is classed as an ORF, of uncertain function. Sequenced sample: naive CD4+ T cells sorted from blood. As for subset: CD45RA+ positively selected. This receptor was identified in a man aged 25 to 45 in good health. This chain's CDR3 is CASIWGLAEQYF. The CDR3 coding sequence is TGTGCCAGCATCTGGGGACTTGCCGAGCAGTACTTC.